This T cell receptor (beta chain) was documented in a study of post-analysis software for immune sequencing data. Study-level results: Included in a set of about 5 TRBV segments more frequent in patients than controls were TRBV5-6, TRBV5-1 and TRBV20-1.

Germline V CDR1 and CDR2: SGHVS, FQNEAQ. V lost 2 bases, J lost 4 bases, and 7 bases stayed unmatched. The CDR3 is 15 residues long. Every TCR beta cDNA library bore unique molecular identifiers. TCRdb re-called the PCR reads with MiXCR, one entry per CDR3 protein. This table has some 690,000 distinct CDR3 sequences, roughly 29% appearing once. To note about this clonotype: Antigen specificity is unknown.

V and J are TRBV7-8 and TRBJ2-5, with TRBD1 matching over 7 bases. This TCR came from a girl aged 10-17 years with multiple sclerosis. The sequenced material came from blood. The CDR3 spells CASSLWARGLETQYF. The DNA of the CDR3 is TGTGCCAGCAGCTTATGGGCCAGGGGGTTAGAGACCCAGTACTTC.